Listed below are T cell receptor beta chains from one sample, sequenced in a study of blood T cell repertoires in COVID-19. TCRdb's copy holds only in-frame clones and misses some; the assay was immunoSEQ multiplex PCR. The data contain around 230,000 clones, about 83% of them singletons. Input material: peripheral blood. The receptors shown here come from a woman between 40 and 50 years old with active or convalescent COVID-19. CDR3s include the opening cysteine and the closing phenylalanine or tryptophan.

TRBJ2-5 | TRBV5-1 | CATRAGAETQYF
TRBJ1-2 | TRBV19 | CASSIYPDNNYGYTF
TRBJ1-6 | TRBV30 | CAWSAGTVVVNSPLHF
TRBJ1-1 | TRBV27 | CASSLGSHNTEAFF
TRBJ2-3 | TRBV24-1 | CATSDWGGQDTQYF
TRBJ1-2 | TRBV5-4 | CASSWGPATVGRGYTF
TRBJ1-3 | TRBV30 | CAWSPGNTIYF
TRBJ1-1 | TRBV10-3 | CASCGTVTEDTEAFF
TRBJ1-1 | TRBV28 | CASSSIHRGRNTEAFF
TRBJ1-5 | TRBV27 | CASSLAGYNQPQHF
TRBJ1-2 | TRBV11-3 | CASSLTHTGGSGYTF
TRBJ1-1 | TRBV19 | CASSWLTGLNTEAFF
TRBJ1-1 | TRBV11-2 | CASSFPGAGWYEAFF
TRBJ1-6 | TRBV27 | CASSLTGQGLYNSPLHF
TRBJ2-2 | TRBV7-8 | CASSLQGAVGELFF
TRBJ1-5 | TRBV30 | CAWSGGDSHQPQHF
TRBJ2-7 | TRBV7-9 | CASSSRLAGGTNYEQYF
TRBJ1-1 | TRBV10-2 | CASSESRVATEAFF
TRBJ1-1 | TRBV7-9 | CASSLAAQNTEAFF
TRBJ2-1 | TRBV5-1 | CASSLEGSGGYYNEQFF
TRBJ1-2 | TRBV7-9 | CASSFGGESRSNYGYTF